This record concerns one TCR beta chain sequence. The sample is drawn from a study of blood T cell repertoires in COVID-19. Turning to the study itself: Spain, Italy and the United States supplied samples that represented acute and convalescent COVID-19.

How the authors handled the data: Estimated nucleated cell counts came from reference gene primer amplification. Only in-frame clones appear in the TCRdb table, and some are missing; sequencing was by immunoSEQ multiplex PCR. V and J calls and clone size are as listed in that table; D and trimming were resolved from the DNA. The top ten clones hold 2% to 3% of a sample with more than 200,000 clones, 70% to 90% of them seen once. The sample consisted of peripheral blood. This clonotype originated in a woman in her seventies with active or convalescent COVID-19.

The CDR3 sequence is CASSSASGVYEQYF. CDR3 DNA: TGTGCCAGCAGTTCGGCTAGCGGGGTCTACGAGCAGTACTTC. The V gene is TRBV6-6, the J gene TRBJ2-7, with 9 bases that match TRBD2. The CDR3 consists of 14 residues. J was trimmed by 3 bases and V by 4 bases; bases with no gene match: 4. Germline V gene data show CDR1 as MNHNY and CDR2 as SVGAGI (reference sequence).